A single sample is the source of the 21 T cell receptor beta chains below, sequenced in a study of T-cell reconstitution after alpha-beta-depleted transplantation in children. Using unique molecular identifiers, the investigators prepared the TCRbeta library. In TCRdb, the PCR reads were re-called with MiXCR into one record per CDR3 protein. The sample lists about 200,000 distinct CDR3 sequences, 6.3% occurring once. The input for sequencing was PBMCs, taken before TCRalphabeta/CD19-depleted stem cell transplant. Receptor source: a girl under three years old with combined immunodeficiency, due to receive a stem cell transplant.

This clonotype appeared many times. The J gene is TRBJ2-5, the V gene TRBV20-1, with 7 bases aligning to TRBD1. With 2 bases clipped from V and 6 bases from J, the junction kept 3 bases outside the gene matches. This CDR3 contains 12 residues. The germline V gene has CDR1 DFQATT and CDR2 SNEGSKA (reference sequence). The CDR3 sequence is CSARPGGKTQYF. CDR3 DNA: TGCAGTGCTAGACCAGGGGGTAAGACCCAGTACTTC.

Many counts were recorded for this clonotype. The rearrangement joins TRBV7-9 to TRBJ2-5; D might be TRBD2 (5 bases). The CDR3 spans 16 residues. The V end was cut by 1 base, the J end by 1 base, with 13 bases between. Per the germline V gene, CDR1 is SEHNR and CDR2 is FQNEAQ (reference sequence). Here the CDR3 reads CASSLVGSAIQETQYF. CDR3 bases: TGTGCCAGCAGCTTAGTAGGTAGCGCGATCCAAGAGACCCAGTACTTC. The full variable domain, its missing parts supplied by reference TRBV7-9 and TRBJ2-5, is DTGVSQNPRHKITKRGQNVTFRCDPISEHNRLYWYRQTLGQGPEFLTYFQNEAQLEKSRLLSDRFSAERPKGSFSTLEIQRTEQGDSAMYLCASSLVGSAIQETQYFGPGTRLLVL.

The V gene is TRBV4-2, the J gene TRBJ2-7, with a possible D match to TRBD1 (6 bases). CDR1 is LGHNA, CDR2 YNFKEQ, per germline. Trimming pared 0 bases from V and 0 bases from J, leaving 12 bases between. The CDR3 is 16 amino acids. The CDR3 sequence is CASSQDTRTASYEQYF. The CDR3 region has the DNA TGTGCCAGCAGCCAAGATACCCGGACAGCCTCCTACGAGCAGTACTTC.

In regard to this clonotype: A much larger clone sits a single nucleotide away, making a read error possible. The rearrangement joins TRBV11-2 to TRBJ2-2; 7 bases agree with TRBD1. The CDR3 runs to 15 residues. The germline gives CDR1 SGHAT, CDR2 FQNNGV. CDR3 amino acids: CACSLGGSWTGELFF. The CDR3 DNA reads TGTGCCTGCAGCTTAGGGGGCAGTTGGACCGGGGAGCTGTTTTTT.

This clonotype was seen repeatedly, ten times or more. The chain joins TRBV7-2 to TRBJ2-1, with D unclear. Trimming removed 5 bases at V and 7 bases at J, with 12 bases between. This CDR3 is built from 13 residues. Germline CDR1 and CDR2: SGHTA and FQGNSA. CDR3 coding DNA: TGTGCCAGCAGCCCTTCTTTTGCAAATGAGCAGTTCTTC. As protein: CASSPSFANEQFF.

At least ten counts were recorded for this clonotype. The chain is built from TRBV29-1 and TRBJ2-1; TRBD1 or TRBD2 may be the D gene (5 bases each). V gave up 1 base and J gave up 9 bases, with 13 bases separating them. The CDR3 is made up of 13 amino acids. CDR1 SQVTM and CDR2 ANQGSEA come from the germline V gene. CDR3 DNA: TGCAGCGTTGAAGGGGGGACCTGGAGTGAGCAGTTCTTC. It translates to CSVEGGTWSEQFF.

This clonotype was seen at least ten times. The chain combines TRBV9 with TRBJ2-7; a possible D gene is TRBD2 (5 bases). Between the trimmed V and J ends, which lost 6 bases and 0 bases, there was a span of 19 bases. The CDR3 is made up of 16 amino acids. From germline, CDR1 is SGDLS and CDR2 YYNGEE. CDR3 coding DNA: TGTGCCAGCACCCCCGGCGGCGGGCGCCCCTCCTACGAGCAGTACTTC. Its translation is CASTPGGGRPSYEQYF.

At least ten counts were recorded for this clonotype. J is TRBJ1-2 and V is TRBV10-3; D is perhaps TRBD1 (6 bases). Looked up from germline, CDR1 is ENHRY and CDR2 is SYGVKD. This CDR3 is 13 amino acids long. Deletions cut 10 bases from V and 0 bases from J, with 12 bases between. In DNA, the CDR3 is TGTGCCACCAAGGACAGCCCTAACTATGGCTACACCTTC. Translated: CATKDSPNYGYTF.

In its sample, this clonotype was seen many times. The rearrangement links TRBV29-1 to TRBJ2-7, with D perhaps TRBD1 (5 bases). CDR3 size: 14 residues. Trimming removed 4 bases from V and 1 base from J, with 14 bases in between. Germline CDR1 SQVTM, CDR2 ANQGSEA. DNA for the CDR3: TGCAGCGTTGGTTATGCCAGGGCTTCCTACGAGCAGTACTTC. This codes for CSVGYARASYEQYF.

The chain employs TRBV4-1 and TRBJ1-2; D remains ambiguous. Trimming removed 4 bases from V and 0 bases from J, with 15 bases in between. The germline gives CDR1 MGHRA, CDR2 YSYEKL. This CDR3 has 16 residues. The CDR3 sequence is CASSPNFPSTNYGYTF. The DNA of the CDR3 is TGCGCCAGCAGCCCGAACTTCCCGTCTACTAACTATGGCTACACCTTC.

This clonotype was observed at least ten times. This chain uses TRBV5-1 with TRBJ2-7; D remains unclear. Germline CDR1 reads SGHRS; CDR2 reads YFSETQ. This CDR3 spans 13 amino acids. V shed 1 base and J shed 3 bases, with 8 bases lying between them. CDR3 in DNA: TGCGCCAGCAGCTTGCGGCAATACTACGAGCAGTACTTC. This translates into CASSLRQYYEQYF.

This clonotype was seen many times. The rearrangement joins TRBV4-3 to TRBJ2-2; D remains unclear. There are 14 residues in the CDR3. V shed 0 bases and J shed 6 bases, with 8 bases lying between them. Germline CDR1 is LGHNA and CDR2 is YSLEER. The CDR3 coding sequence is TGCGCCAGCAGCCAAGAGGTAGCTTCCGGGGAGCTGTTTTTT. Translation: CASSQEVASGELFF.

This sequence joins TRBV7-9 and TRBJ2-1; D assignment may be TRBD1 or TRBD2 (5 bases each). CDR3 size: 14 residues. Trimming removed 8 bases at V and 4 bases at J, with 15 bases between. Germline lookup yields CDR1 SEHNR and CDR2 FQNEAQ (reference sequence). CDR3 in amino acids: CASSGDGIYNEQFF. The CDR3 nucleotides read TGTGCCAGCTCCGGGGACGGTATATACAATGAGCAGTTCTTC.

This clonotype was counted between two and nine times. V is TRBV6-5 and J is TRBJ1-2; 9 bases are a match to TRBD1. CDR3 length: 17 residues. With V trimmed by 6 bases and J by 2 bases, 13 bases remained unmatched. Germline CDR1 reads MNHEY; CDR2 reads SVGAGI. The DNA for the CDR3 is TGTGCCAGCAGCTTCAGGGACAGGGATCCCTTAAACTATGGCTACACCTTC. This codes for CASSFRDRDPLNYGYTF.

As for this clonotype: Being one base from a much bigger clone, this may be a read error. The chain joins TRBV7-3 to TRBJ2-1; 15 nucleotides line up with TRBD2. V trimming: 2 bases; J trimming: 8 bases; junction bases outside the gene matches: 10. The length of the CDR3 is 18 residues. CDR1 and CDR2 from the germline V gene are SGHTA and FQGTGA. CDR3 DNA sequence: TGTGCCAGCAGCTTATTGGGGACTAGCGGGAGGCGGGCCGATGAGCAGTTCTTC. Its protein product is CASSLLGTSGRRADEQFF.

This clonotype appeared many times. The rearrangement joins TRBV30 to TRBJ1-1, with D tentatively TRBD1 (5 bases). The germline gives CDR1 GTSNPN, CDR2 SVGIG (reference sequence). Trimming removed 6 bases at V and 5 bases at J, with 13 bases between. This CDR3 region has 12 residues. The CDR3 DNA reads as TGTGCCTGTGGGGGGGAAGGAACTGAAGCTTTCTTT. Its translation: CACGGEGTEAFF.

This clonotype was observed many times. The rearrangement joins TRBV28 to TRBJ1-6; TRBD1 might be the D (5 bases). Trimming stripped 7 bases from V and 8 bases from J, with 18 bases between. Per germline, CDR1 MDHEN and CDR2 SYDVKM. The CDR3 extends over 15 amino acids. The CDR3 bases are TGTGCCAGCAATCGATTACTGGGGGAAGATTCACCCCTCCACTTT. As protein: CASNRLLGEDSPLHF.

This clonotype was seen many times. V gene TRBV12-3 or TRBV12-4 combines with J gene TRBJ2-1, with D maybe TRBD2 (5 bases). The CDR3 has 12 amino acids. V shed 6 bases and J shed 14 bases, with 17 bases lying between them. The CDR3 sequence: CASREAETREFF. In DNA, the CDR3 is TGTGCCAGCAGGGAAGCGGAGACTCGGGAGTTCTTC.

V and J are TRBV7-8 and TRBJ1-5; 9 bases line up with TRBD1. CDR3 size: 14 residues. CDR1 and CDR2 (germline): SGHVS, FQNEAQ. V lost 5 bases and J lost 7; bases outside the gene matches: 6. The CDR3 is CASSRQGQGQPQHF. CDR3 coding DNA: TGTGCCAGCAGCCGGCAGGGACAGGGACAGCCCCAGCATTTT.

This clonotype was seen at least ten times. The chain employs TRBV6-2 or TRBV6-3 and TRBJ2-1; 11 bases are a match to TRBD2. The germline gives CDR1 MNHEY, CDR2 SVGEGT. This CDR3 spans 15 amino acids. Trimming cost V 6 bases and J 4 bases; bases outside gene matches: 5. The CDR3 protein is CASSSTSGGYNEQFF. As DNA, the CDR3 is TGTGCCAGCAGCTCCACTAGCGGGGGTTACAATGAGCAGTTCTTC.

The rearrangement links TRBV4-1 to TRBJ2-7; the D is unclear. Trimming stripped 0 bases from V and 6 bases from J, with 12 bases between. The CDR3 is 14 residues long. The germline CDR1 and CDR2 sequences are MGHRA and YSYEKL. The CDR3 loop is CASSQEVSRIEQYF. The CDR3 region has the DNA TGCGCCAGCAGCCAAGAGGTCTCGCGAATCGAGCAGTACTTC.